The 23 T cell receptor beta chains presented below share a single source sample, sequenced in a study of shared clonotypes between healthy human individuals. Only in-frame clones appear in the TCRdb table, and some are missing; sequencing was by immunoSEQ multiplex PCR. The data contain 1 million to 1.2 million clones, 60% to 80% of them singletons. The sequenced material came from memory CD4+ T cells from PBMCs. Subset: CD45RA-negative fraction. Receptors were obtained from a man younger than 35 in good health. Some clones in this sample may be carry-over from other donors' samples.

The V and J genes are TRBV19 and TRBJ1-1; TRBD1 matches at 8 bases. CDR3 length equals 18 residues. CDR1 is LNHDA, CDR2 SQIVND, per germline (reference sequence). The ends lost 4 bases at V and 1 base at J; junction bases unmatched: 14. The CDR3 protein is CASSTTIPSDRGNTEAFF. The DNA for the CDR3 is TGTGCCAGTAGTACAACGATCCCCTCCGACAGGGGGAACACTGAAGCTTTCTTT.

This clone has just one count. This chain connects TRBV19 to TRBJ2-7; 9 positions match TRBD1. Trimming cost V 6 bases and J 5 bases; bases outside gene matches: 5. The CDR3 has 13 residues. Germline V gene lookup returns CDR1 LNHDA and CDR2 SQIVND (reference sequence). The DNA of the CDR3 is TGTGCCAGTAGCCAGGACAGGGGCGACGAGCAGTACTTC. Translation gives CASSQDRGDEQYF.

This clone occurred once. The gene calls are TRBV4-3 and TRBJ2-7; D perhaps matches TRBD2 (6 bases). The CDR3 has 15 residues. The ends were cut back, 3 bases at V and 1 base at J, with 13 bases in the middle. CDR1 is LGHNA and CDR2 is YSLEER in the germline V gene. CDR3 coding DNA: TGCGCCAGCAGCCAGGGGAGGCAACCGTCCTACGAGCAGTACTTC. It codes for CASSQGRQPSYEQYF.

A single count supports this clone. The chain uses TRBV19 and TRBJ1-4; D is uncertain. This CDR3 region has 15 residues. V gave up 1 base and J gave up 8 bases, with 14 bases separating them. Germline-derived CDR1 and CDR2 are LNHDA and SQIVND (reference sequence). CDR3 sequence reads: CASSIVDGLEEKLFF. For the CDR3, the DNA is TGTGCCAGTAGTATAGTAGACGGGCTTGAGGAAAAACTGTTTTTT.

This rearrangement joins TRBV30 to TRBJ1-5; D call uncertain. Per the germline V gene, CDR1 is GTSNPN and CDR2 is SVGIG (reference sequence). Between the trimmed V and J ends, which lost 2 bases and 5 bases, there was a span of 10 bases. The CDR3 length is 13 residues. CDR3 bases: TGTGCCTGGAGTAGAGGTCTGGATCAGCCCCAGCATTTT. It yields the protein CAWSRGLDQPQHF.

V and J are TRBV16 and TRBJ2-2, with TRBD2 as a possible D gene (5 bases). The CDR3 spans 15 residues. CDR1 is KGHSY and CDR2 is FQNENV in the germline V gene. Trimming removed 3 bases at V and 5 bases at J, with 13 bases between. The CDR3: CASSQTPPGTGELFF. CDR3 in DNA: TGTGCCAGCAGCCAGACCCCCCCGGGGACCGGGGAGCTGTTTTTT. Full variable domain (outside the CDR3, taken from reference TRBV16 and TRBJ2-2): GEEVAQTPKHLVRGEGQKAKLYCAPIKGHSYVFWYQQVLKNEFKFLISFQNENVFDETGMPKERFSAKCLPNSPCSLEIQATKLEDSAVYFCASSQTPPGTGELFFGEGSRLTVL.

The rearrangement links TRBV4-3 to TRBJ2-5, with D possibly TRBD1 on 6 matching bases. The CDR3 covers 13 residues. The ends were cut back, 3 bases at V and 7 bases at J, with 12 bases in the middle. CDR1 is LGHNA and CDR2 is YSLEER in the germline V gene. In nucleotides, the CDR3 is TGCGCCAGCAGCCAGGAACAGGGTAGGACCCAGTACTTC. Protein: CASSQEQGRTQYF.

The CDR3: CASGHRETFSDTQYF. CDR3 DNA sequence: TGTGCCAGCGGCCACCGGGAGACTTTCTCAGATACGCAGTATTTT. The rearrangement links TRBV7-9 to TRBJ2-3; a possible D gene is TRBD2 (6 bases). With 8 bases removed from V and 4 bases from J, the gap between germline ends came to 19 bases. This CDR3 has 15 amino acids. Germline assignment: CDR1 SEHNR and CDR2 FQNEAQ (reference sequence).

The V gene is TRBV28, the J gene TRBJ2-1; 10 nucleotides agree with TRBD2. The CDR3 is 15 amino acids. V shed 6 bases and J 10 bases; nucleotides not matched to a gene: 12. Germline-derived CDR1 and CDR2 are MDHEN and SYDVKM. This CDR3 is CASSPGASGSWEQFF. CDR3 nucleotides: TGTGCCAGCAGCCCAGGGGCTAGCGGGAGTTGGGAGCAGTTCTTC.

In its sample, this clone was seen a few times. The V and J genes are TRBV5-1 and TRBJ2-1; no firm D call. The V gene's germline CDR1 is SGHRS and CDR2 YFSETQ. Deletions cut 0 bases from V and 0 bases from J, with 4 bases between. This CDR3 is 14 amino acids long. The CDR3 region has the DNA TGCGCCAGCAGCTTGGGGTACTCCTACAATGAGCAGTTCTTC. Translation: CASSLGYSYNEQFF.

This clone was detected only once. The chain combines TRBV11-2 with TRBJ1-3, with D hard to call. The CDR3 runs to 15 residues. Trimming left V 4 bases short and J 2 bases short, with 12 bases between. CDR1 is SGHAT, CDR2 FQNNGV, per germline. CDR3 DNA sequence: TGTGCCAGCAGCTCCCGCGGGAGGGCTGGAAACACCATATATTTT. Translating gives CASSSRGRAGNTIYF.

The chain is built from TRBV29-1 and TRBJ2-7; 7 positions match TRBD1. The tail of the sequence fits TRBJ2-1 better, so the J call may be wrong. Looked up from germline, CDR1 is SQVTM and CDR2 is ANQGSEA. The CDR3 length is 15 residues. The CDR3 DNA sequence: TGCAGCGTTGAACGAACGGGACAGCCTTACAATGAGCAGTTCTTC. Translation: CSVERTGQPYNEQFF.

This chain links TRBV27 with TRBJ1-4; D is unresolved. The CDR3 consists of 14 residues. Between the trimmed V and J ends, which lost 0 bases and 8 bases, there was a span of 10 bases. Germline V gives CDR1 MNHEY, CDR2 SMNVEV (reference sequence). As DNA, the CDR3 is TGTGCCAGCAGTTTATCCCCACTCGGGGAAAAACTGTTTTTT. It yields the protein CASSLSPLGEKLFF.

The count of this clone is one. The rearrangement joins TRBV4-1 to TRBJ2-3; tentative D call: TRBD2 (5 bases). The ends were cut back, 4 bases at V and 3 bases at J, with 8 bases in the middle. Germline V lookup: CDR1 MGHRA, CDR2 YSYEKL. The CDR3 has 13 residues. CDR3 loop: CASSLLGTDTQYF. The CDR3 DNA reads TGCGCCAGCAGCCTACTAGGTACAGATACGCAGTATTTT.

The V call is TRBV9, the J call TRBJ2-2; D is ambiguous. Germline V CDR1 and CDR2: SGDLS, YYNGEE. V lost 6 bases and J lost 7, with 16 bases in between. The CDR3 length is 14 residues. This CDR3 reads CASTLPGIDGELFF. As DNA, the CDR3 is TGTGCCAGCACCCTTCCTGGCATAGACGGGGAGCTGTTTTTT.

The chain links TRBV28 to TRBJ2-4, with D possibly matching TRBD2 (5 bases). The CDR3 length is 16 residues. V was clipped by 3 bases and J by 6 bases, with 18 bases between them. Germline V gene data show CDR1 as MDHEN and CDR2 as SYDVKM. Written as DNA, the CDR3 is TGTGCCAGCAGTTTGTATTCTGAGGGAGTTAGAAACATTCAGTACTTC. It specifies CASSLYSEGVRNIQYF.

This chain joins TRBV7-2 and TRBJ1-2; 8 positions match TRBD1. Germline V lookup: CDR1 SGHTA, CDR2 FQGNSA. V lost 5 bases, J lost 2 bases, and 7 bases stayed unmatched. The CDR3 extends over 15 amino acids. The CDR3 reads CASSHKGTGNYGYTF. As DNA, the CDR3 is TGTGCCAGCAGCCACAAGGGGACAGGAAACTATGGCTACACCTTC.

This rearrangement joins TRBV2 to TRBJ2-6, with D unresolved. This CDR3 spans 13 amino acids. Trimming took 4 bases from V and 2 from J, leaving 3 bases between them. Germline V lookup: CDR1 SNHLY, CDR2 FYNNEI. CDR3 protein: CASSGTGANVLTF. CDR3 in DNA: TGTGCCAGCAGTGGGACTGGGGCCAACGTCCTGACTTTC.

The V call is TRBV9, the J call TRBJ1-2, with TRBD1 identical over 8 bases. V was pared by 7 bases and J by 0 bases, with 5 bases of the junction left unmatched. From germline, CDR1 is SGDLS and CDR2 YYNGEE. The length of the CDR3 is 14 residues. CDR3 bases: TGTGCCAGCGGGACAGGACTTACTAACTATGGCTACACCTTC. As protein: CASGTGLTNYGYTF.

Notes on this clone: Other DNA sequences in the sample encode the same CDR3. The chain links TRBV11-3 to TRBJ2-1; TRBD2 matches at 11 bases. V dropped 1 base and J dropped 8; count of bases not matched to a gene: 7. Germline lookup yields CDR1 SGHNT and CDR2 YENEEA. The CDR3 totals 16 residues. In DNA form, the CDR3 reads TGTGCCAGCAGCTTAGGGGTTAGCGGGAGGGACGATGAGCAGTTCTTC. Protein: CASSLGVSGRDDEQFF.

V is TRBV5-1 and J is TRBJ1-1; 9 bases line up with TRBD1. After removal of 4 bases from V and 5 bases from J, the junction contained 6 bases not matched to a gene. This CDR3 contains 14 residues. Germline V gives CDR1 SGHRS, CDR2 YFSETQ. This chain's CDR3 is CASSTDRGLTEAFF. In DNA, the CDR3 is TGCGCCAGCAGCACGGACAGGGGCTTAACTGAAGCTTTCTTT.

CDR3 DNA: TGCAGCGCCCTAGACAGGATCACCTATGGCTACACCTTC. It translates to CSALDRITYGYTF. This chain joins TRBV29-1 and TRBJ1-2; D may be TRBD1 (6 bases). The ends were cut back, 7 bases at V and 4 bases at J, with 16 bases in the middle. The CDR3 sequence is 13 residues long. Germline CDR1 SQVTM, CDR2 ANQGSEA.

J is TRBJ2-5 and V is TRBV29-1; 7 bases fit TRBD2. The CDR3 is made up of 14 amino acids. The V gene end was trimmed by 4 bases and the J gene end by 5 bases; junction bases not matched to a gene: 10. CDR1 and CDR2 from the germline V gene are SQVTM and ANQGSEA. The CDR3 loop is CSVAGAGEAETQYF. CDR3 in DNA: TGCAGCGTTGCGGGCGCGGGAGAGGCGGAGACCCAGTACTTC.